The subject of this entry is one T cell receptor beta chain. Enrolled during active infection, Seattle patients were then followed longitudinally. Authors' processing steps: Estimated nucleated cell counts came from reference gene primer amplification. Clones were read by immunoSEQ multiplex PCR, and TCRdb kept only the in-frame ones, dropping some. From that table come the V and J calls and clone size; the DNA was used to work out D and trimming. This table has under 250,000 clones, 65% to 90% appearing once. This specimen comes from a study of blood T cell repertoires in COVID-19. Study details: Italy, Spain and the United States were the sources of the convalescent and acute COVID-19 samples. From T cells, B-cell-depleted T cells, or PBMCs came the material, which was cDNA or gDNA.

The CDR3 consists of 14 residues. Germline-derived CDR1 and CDR2 are MGHDK and SYGVNS. Between the trimmed V and J ends, which lost 5 bases and 0 bases, there was a span of 11 bases. The receptor's source is a man in his fifties with COVID-19, enrolled during active disease. The specimen was peripheral blood. V usage is TRBV25-1 and J usage is TRBJ2-7, with D perhaps TRBD2 (6 bases). CDR3 region: CASSPGTRSYEQYF. The CDR3 bases are TGTGCCAGCAGTCCCGGGACTCGCTCCTACGAGCAGTACTTC.